The 32 T cell receptor beta chains below all came from one sample that was sequenced in a study of PD-L1 blockade in urothelial cancer. The time point: peripheral blood 6 weeks after treatment start. Assay: immunoSEQ multiplex PCR; the TCRdb copy retains only in-frame clones and omits some. The sample contains more than 60,000 clones, about nine tenths of which appear only once. The input for sequencing was PBMCs, taken around atezolizumab (anti-PD-L1) treatment. These receptors were obtained from a man in his fifties or sixties with urothelial cancer.

The V gene is TRBV7-2, the J gene TRBJ2-7, with 7 bases identical to TRBD2. The CDR3 loop spans 15 amino acids. Trimming at V came to 2 bases and at J to 2 bases, leaving 6 bases not matched to a gene. The germline V gene encodes CDR1 SGHTA and CDR2 FQGNSA. The CDR3 reads CASSLLPGGAYEQYF. Here the CDR3 DNA reads TGTGCCAGCAGCTTACTGCCGGGAGGCGCCTACGAGCAGTACTTC.

The V call is TRBV5-1, the J call TRBJ2-1, with D possibly being TRBD2 (7 bases). Germline V gives CDR1 SGHRS, CDR2 YFSETQ. The CDR3 contains 15 residues. Trimming removed 4 bases from V and 0 bases from J, with 11 bases in between. Here the CDR3 DNA reads TGCGCCAGCAGCATAGGGGGGGGCTCCTACAATGAGCAGTTCTTC. Its protein product is CASSIGGGSYNEQFF.

The chain is built from TRBV5-1 and TRBJ2-5; 10 bases are a match to TRBD1. After removal of 7 bases from V and 5 bases from J, the junction contained 11 bases not matched to a gene. The length of the CDR3 is 15 residues. The germline gives CDR1 SGHRS, CDR2 YFSETQ. The CDR3 region has the DNA TGCGCCAGCGCGGAAGGGACAGGGGATGCGGAGACCCAGTACTTC. Its protein is CASAEGTGDAETQYF. Complete variable domain (other parts from reference TRBV5-1 and TRBJ2-5): KAGVTQTPRYLIKTRGQQVTLSCSPISGHRSVSWYQQTPGQGLQFLFEYFSETQRNKGNFPGRFSGRQFSNSRSEMNVSTLELGDSALYLCASAEGTGDAETQYFGPGTRLLVL.

The gene calls are TRBV2 and TRBJ2-1, with 14 bases fitting TRBD2. CDR1 is SNHLY, CDR2 FYNNEI, per germline. The CDR3 is made up of 13 amino acids. The ends lost 6 bases at V and 9 bases at J; junction bases unmatched: 1. CDR3 in amino acids: CASRGLAGVEQFF. The CDR3 DNA sequence: TGTGCCAGCAGGGGACTAGCGGGAGTTGAGCAGTTCTTC.

This clone was counted a few times. CDR3 protein: CASSQDRGRLGTEAFF. The CDR3 bases are TGTGCCAGCTCACAGGACAGGGGGCGGTTGGGCACTGAAGCTTTCTTT. V and J are TRBV18 and TRBJ1-1, with 11 bases identical to TRBD1. This CDR3 is built from 16 residues. With 4 bases clipped from V and 4 bases from J, the junction kept 8 bases outside the gene matches. From germline, CDR1 is KGHSH and CDR2 LQKENI.

This clone was detected only once. The chain recombines TRBV7-2 with TRBJ1-2; 8 nucleotides match TRBD1. Trimming removed 3 bases from V and 8 bases from J; junction bases left unmatched: 5. This CDR3 has 13 amino acids. Per germline, CDR1 SGHTA and CDR2 FQGNSA. This CDR3 is CASSFSDRVGYTF. In nucleotides, the CDR3 is TGTGCCAGCAGCTTTTCGGACAGGGTGGGCTACACCTTC.

The rearrangement joins TRBV28 to TRBJ1-1, with a tentative D call TRBD1 (6 bases). This CDR3 is 15 amino acids long. V was cut by 2 bases and J by 1 base, with 11 bases left in between. Germline V gene sequence: CDR1 MDHEN, CDR2 SYDVKM. The CDR3 sequence is CASSLRDRRNTEAFF. The CDR3 bases are TGTGCCAGCAGTTTACGCGACAGGAGGAACACTGAAGCTTTCTTT.

The rearrangement joins TRBV2 to TRBJ1-1, with 7 positions matching TRBD1. Trimming removed 5 bases from V and 6 bases from J; junction bases left unmatched: 9. Germline CDR1 is SNHLY and CDR2 is FYNNEI. The CDR3 has 14 amino acids. DNA for the CDR3: TGTGCCAGCAGTCACCCGACAGGGTCCGCTGAAGCTTTCTTT. It specifies CASSHPTGSAEAFF.

The chain is built from TRBV29-1 and TRBJ2-5, with a weak D call TRBD1 (6 bases). The length of the CDR3 is 13 residues. CDR1 SQVTM and CDR2 ANQGSEA come from the germline V gene. V shed 2 bases and J shed 4 bases, with 11 bases lying between them. The CDR3 protein is CSVEPSRGETQYF. The CDR3 DNA is TGCAGCGTTGAACCCTCCAGGGGAGAGACCCAGTACTTC.

This clone has just one count. DNA for the CDR3: TGTGCCAGCAGCTACCAGGAGAACACTGAAGCTTTCTTT. It yields the protein CASSYQENTEAFF. The J gene is TRBJ1-1, the V gene TRBV7-3, with D unresolved. From germline, CDR1 is SGHTA and CDR2 FQGTGA. The CDR3 covers 13 residues. Trimming shortened V by 4 bases and J by 1 base, and 7 bases separated the two germline ends.

The CDR3 DNA is TGTGCCAGCAGCGAGCTAGTGAACACTGAAGCTTTCTTT. This encodes CASSELVNTEAFF. This chain uses TRBV11-3 with TRBJ1-1; no definite D call. Germline CDR1 is SGHNT and CDR2 is YENEEA. This CDR3 is 13 amino acids long. V was shortened by 5 bases and J by 0 bases, with 7 bases between the two germline ends.

The chain is built from TRBV18 and TRBJ2-1, with 9 bases matching TRBD2. This CDR3 has 16 amino acids. Germline V gene sequence: CDR1 KGHSH, CDR2 LQKENI. V shed 4 bases, J shed 4 bases, and the junction held 8 bases outside the gene matches. CDR3 nucleotides: TGTGCCAGCTCACTCCGACTAGCGGAGCTATACAATGAGCAGTTCTTC. This gives the protein CASSLRLAELYNEQFF.

The chain is built from TRBV15 and TRBJ1-2; 8 positions agree with TRBD1. V was clipped by 1 base and J by 3 bases; unmatched bases: 4. The CDR3 sequence is 15 residues long. Germline-derived CDR1 and CDR2 are LNHNV and YYDKDF (reference sequence). The CDR3 DNA is TGTGCCACCAGCAGAGGTTCGACAGGGGACTATGGCTACACCTTC. Amino acids: CATSRGSTGDYGYTF.

The chain carries TRBV2 and TRBJ2-7; no definite D call. The CDR3 extends over 12 amino acids. V gave up 2 bases and J gave up 2 bases, with 4 bases separating them. The germline gives CDR1 SNHLY, CDR2 FYNNEI. In nucleotides, the CDR3 is TGTGCCAGCAGTGAACAGACCTACGAGCAGTACTTC. Encoded protein: CASSEQTYEQYF. Full variable domain (missing parts from reference TRBV2 and TRBJ2-7): EPEVTQTPSHQVTQMGQEVILRCVPISNHLYFYWYRQILGQKVEFLVSFYNNEISEKSEIFDDQFSVERPDGSNFTLKIRSTKLEDSAMYFCASSEQTYEQYFGPGTRLTVT.

The chain is built from TRBV28 and TRBJ2-5; D gene unclear. The CDR3 contains 14 residues. Germline loops: CDR1 MDHEN, CDR2 SYDVKM. With 6 bases removed from V and 3 bases from J, the gap between germline ends came to 14 bases. As DNA, the CDR3 is TGTGCCAGCAGCATGAGAGTCCAGGAAGAGACCCAGTACTTC. Translated: CASSMRVQEETQYF.

V and J are TRBV7-2 and TRBJ1-3, with 7 nucleotides matching TRBD1. V gave up 3 bases and J gave up 5 bases; unmatched junction bases: 4. The CDR3 loop spans 14 amino acids. From germline, CDR1 is SGHTA and CDR2 FQGNSA. The CDR3 is CASSLNRGRNTIYF. DNA for the CDR3: TGTGCCAGCAGCTTGAACAGGGGAAGAAACACCATATATTTT.

The rearrangement joins TRBV2 to TRBJ2-3; D is perhaps TRBD2 (5 bases). This CDR3 spans 13 amino acids. The ends were cut back, 8 bases at V and 0 bases at J, with 9 bases in the middle. CDR1 is SNHLY, CDR2 FYNNEI, per germline. The CDR3 bases are TGTGCCAGCGGACTTCTAAGCACAGATACGCAGTATTTT. Its protein product is CASGLLSTDTQYF.

V and J are TRBV6-6 and TRBJ1-5; possibly TRBD1 for D (6 bases). This CDR3 is built from 14 residues. Between the trimmed V and J ends, which lost 6 bases and 6 bases, there was a span of 15 bases. CDR1 is MNHNY, CDR2 SVGAGI, per germline (reference sequence). CDR3 sequence (DNA): TGTGCCAGCAGACCAGAGACAGGCGCTCAGCCCCAGCATTTT. Encoded protein: CASRPETGAQPQHF.

The V call is TRBV7-2, the J call TRBJ1-6, with a tentative D call TRBD1 (5 bases). The V end lost 7 bases, the J end lost 7 bases, and 17 bases lay between the germline ends. CDR1 SGHTA and CDR2 FQGNSA come from the germline V gene. The CDR3 runs 15 residues. The CDR3 protein is CASTLADSKNSPLHF. For the CDR3, the DNA is TGTGCCAGCACCCTCGCCGACAGCAAGAATTCACCCCTCCACTTT.

The chain is built from TRBV19 and TRBJ1-3; D not resolved. Trimming took off 6 bases at V and 1 base at J, with 10 bases between the two ends. CDR3 length equals 14 residues. Germline CDR1 is LNHDA and CDR2 is SQIVND (reference sequence). For the CDR3, the DNA is TGTGCCAGTAGACTTCAAGCTTCTGGAAACACCATATATTTT. Protein sequence: CASRLQASGNTIYF.

The chain employs TRBV28 and TRBJ1-5; D perhaps matches TRBD1 (5 bases). The CDR3 has 15 amino acids. Trimming cost V 5 bases and J 4 bases, with 15 bases left between them. Germline V gives CDR1 MDHEN, CDR2 SYDVKM. CDR3 sequence reads: CASSKRGVGNQPQHF. The CDR3 nucleotides are TGTGCCAGCAGTAAAAGGGGCGTGGGTAATCAGCCCCAGCATTTT. Variable domain in full (rest from reference TRBV28 and TRBJ1-5): DVKVTQSSRYLVKRTGEKVFLECVQDMDHENMFWYRQDPGLGLRLIYFSYDVKMKEKGDIPEGYSVSREKKERFSLILESASTNQTSMYLCASSKRGVGNQPQHFGDGTRLSIL.

V usage is TRBV9 and J usage is TRBJ1-1; D uncertain. The CDR3 sequence is 20 residues long. The ends were cut back, 4 bases at V and 0 bases at J, with 28 bases in the middle. The V gene's germline CDR1 is SGDLS and CDR2 YYNGEE. Here the CDR3 DNA reads TGTGCCAGCAGCAACCCGCCGAGGGATGTAGCAGGACCAATGAACACTGAAGCTTTCTTT. Amino acid sequence: CASSNPPRDVAGPMNTEAFF.

The sample holds one count of this clone. The V and J genes are TRBV5-1 and TRBJ2-3; D unresolved. Germline V gene lookup returns CDR1 SGHRS and CDR2 YFSETQ. This CDR3 is built from 15 residues. V was shortened by 0 bases and J by 3 bases, with 11 bases between the two germline ends. The CDR3 bases are TGCGCCAGCAGCTTGGGCGAGTTCGAGACAGATACGCAGTATTTT. As protein: CASSLGEFETDTQYF.

This chain joins TRBV6-1 and TRBJ2-6; 9 bases fit TRBD1. The CDR3 has 20 amino acids. Trimming took 4 bases from V and 0 from J; bases not matched to a gene: 13. Germline CDR1 and CDR2: MNHNS and SASEGT. The chain's CDR3 is CASSALGGEGQGSGANVLTF. The CDR3 DNA reads TGTGCCAGCAGTGCCCTCGGGGGCGAGGGACAGGGCTCTGGGGCCAACGTCCTGACTTTC.

CDR3 nucleotide sequence: TGTGCCAGCAGCCAAGACCGCGGATCTGGAAACACCATATATTTT. It translates to CASSQDRGSGNTIYF. The chain uses TRBV4-2 and TRBJ1-3; D is uncertain. CDR1 is LGHNA, CDR2 YNFKEQ, per germline. V lost 0 bases, J lost 1 base, and 7 bases lay in between. CDR3 length: 15 residues.

J is TRBJ1-1 and V is TRBV6-1; D remains unclear. Trimming pared 8 bases from V and 0 bases from J, leaving 13 bases between. The CDR3 runs to 14 residues. Germline V gene sequence: CDR1 MNHNS, CDR2 SASEGT. CDR3 sequence: CASWEVPLNTEAFF. CDR3 nucleotides: TGTGCCAGCTGGGAGGTGCCCCTGAACACTGAAGCTTTCTTT.

The chain has TRBV6-5 and TRBJ1-2; D may be TRBD1 (6 bases). This CDR3 contains 12 residues. Trimming removed 7 bases at V and 7 bases at J, with 13 bases between. From germline, CDR1 is MNHEY and CDR2 SVGAGI. The chain's CDR3 is CASTQGFGGYTF. The CDR3 bases are TGTGCCAGCACCCAGGGGTTCGGTGGCTACACCTTC.

The CDR3 DNA sequence: TGCGCCAGCAGCTTGAACGGAGAAACTAACTATGGCTACACCTTC. Encoded protein: CASSLNGETNYGYTF. This sequence joins TRBV5-1 and TRBJ1-2; D remains unclear. The CDR3 consists of 15 residues. Trimming shortened V by 1 base and J by 0 bases, and 10 bases separated the two germline ends. From germline, CDR1 is SGHRS and CDR2 YFSETQ. Full variable domain (outside the CDR3, taken from reference TRBV5-1 and TRBJ1-2): KAGVTQTPRYLIKTRGQQVTLSCSPISGHRSVSWYQQTPGQGLQFLFEYFSETQRNKGNFPGRFSGRQFSNSRSEMNVSTLELGDSALYLCASSLNGETNYGYTFGSGTRLTVV.

The V and J genes are TRBV7-9 and TRBJ1-2; D is undetermined. This CDR3 is 12 amino acids long. V gave up 1 base and J gave up 11 bases, with 11 bases separating them. Germline V gene lookup returns CDR1 SEHNR and CDR2 FQNEAQ (reference sequence). The CDR3 protein is CASSLVEGGYTF. In nucleotides, the CDR3 is TGTGCCAGCAGCTTAGTGGAGGGCGGTTACACCTTC.

The chain links TRBV27 to TRBJ1-1; D perhaps matches TRBD1 (5 bases). The V gene lost 4 bases and the J gene lost 1 base, with 13 bases spanning the gap. Germline assignment: CDR1 MNHEY and CDR2 SMNVEV (reference sequence). The CDR3 runs 15 residues. CDR3 sequence: CASSWIGGGNTEAFF. CDR3 sequence (DNA): TGTGCCAGCAGTTGGATTGGGGGGGGGAACACTGAAGCTTTCTTT.

The genes are TRBV30 and TRBJ2-3, with TRBD2 matching over 11 bases. Trimming cost V 2 bases and J 6 bases; bases outside gene matches: 4. The length of the CDR3 is 14 residues. CDR1 and CDR2 from the germline V gene are GTSNPN and SVGIG (reference sequence). CDR3: CAWSSSGGADTQYF. As DNA, the CDR3 is TGTGCCTGGAGTAGTAGCGGGGGGGCGGATACGCAGTATTTT.

The chain employs TRBV5-1 and TRBJ2-1, with TRBD2 identical over 7 bases. Per the germline V gene, CDR1 is SGHRS and CDR2 is YFSETQ. Trimming at V came to 6 bases and at J to 9 bases, leaving 15 bases not matched to a gene. The CDR3 runs to 15 residues. The CDR3 reads CASIIGGTGGGEQFF. The CDR3 nucleotides are TGCGCCAGCATTATCGGGGGGACGGGGGGAGGTGAGCAGTTCTTC.